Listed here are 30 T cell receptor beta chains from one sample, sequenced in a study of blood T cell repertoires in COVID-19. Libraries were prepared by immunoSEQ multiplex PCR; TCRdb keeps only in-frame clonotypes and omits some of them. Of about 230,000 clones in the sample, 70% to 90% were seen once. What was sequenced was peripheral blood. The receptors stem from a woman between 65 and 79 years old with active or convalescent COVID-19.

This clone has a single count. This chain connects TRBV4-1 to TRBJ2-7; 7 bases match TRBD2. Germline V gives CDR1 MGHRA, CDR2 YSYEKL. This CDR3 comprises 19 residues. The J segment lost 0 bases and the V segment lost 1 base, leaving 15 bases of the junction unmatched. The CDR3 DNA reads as TGCGCCAGCAGCCAAGTCCCGGCGGGAGCTTCTAGTTTCTCCTACGAGCAGTACTTC. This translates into CASSQVPAGASSFSYEQYF.

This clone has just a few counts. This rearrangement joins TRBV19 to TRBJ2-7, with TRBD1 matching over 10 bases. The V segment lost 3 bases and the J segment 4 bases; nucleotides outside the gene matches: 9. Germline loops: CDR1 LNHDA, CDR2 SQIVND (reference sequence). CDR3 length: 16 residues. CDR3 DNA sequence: TGTGCCAGTAGTATGGAGGCGGGACAGGGGTGGTACGAGCAGTACTTC. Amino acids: CASSMEAGQGWYEQYF. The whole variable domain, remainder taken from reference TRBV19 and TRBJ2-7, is DGGITQSPKYLFRKEGQNVTLSCEQNLNHDAMYWYRQDPGQGLRLIYYSQIVNDFQKGDIAEGYSVSREKKESFPLTVTSAQKNPTAFYLCASSMEAGQGWYEQYFGPGTRLTVT.

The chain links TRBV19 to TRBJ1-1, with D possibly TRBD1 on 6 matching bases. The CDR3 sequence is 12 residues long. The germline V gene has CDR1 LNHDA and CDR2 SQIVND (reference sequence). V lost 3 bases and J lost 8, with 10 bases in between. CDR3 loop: CASSMRGREAFF. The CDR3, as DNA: TGTGCCAGTAGTATGAGGGGGAGAGAAGCTTTCTTT.

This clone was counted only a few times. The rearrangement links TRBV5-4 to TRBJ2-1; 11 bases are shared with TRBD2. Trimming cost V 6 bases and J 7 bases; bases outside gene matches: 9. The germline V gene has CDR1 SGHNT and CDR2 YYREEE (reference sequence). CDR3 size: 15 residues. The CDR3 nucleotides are TGTGCCAGCACCATGGGGACTAGCGGACATAATGAGCAGTTCTTC. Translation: CASTMGTSGHNEQFF.

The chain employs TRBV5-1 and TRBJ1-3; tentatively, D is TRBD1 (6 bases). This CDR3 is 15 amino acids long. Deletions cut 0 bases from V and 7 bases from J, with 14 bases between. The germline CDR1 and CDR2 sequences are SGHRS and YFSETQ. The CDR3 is CASSLGDRTRNTIYF. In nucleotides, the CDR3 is TGCGCCAGCAGCTTGGGTGACAGGACTCGGAACACCATATATTTT.

DNA of the CDR3: TGTGCCAGCAGCCGCCGGACTAGCGGTTATTCCTACAATGAGCAGTTCTTC. Protein sequence: CASSRRTSGYSYNEQFF. The rearrangement joins TRBV5-6 to TRBJ2-1; 10 nucleotides agree with TRBD2. The CDR3 spans 17 residues. The germline gives CDR1 SGHDT, CDR2 YYEEEE. Trimming at V came to 4 bases and at J to 1 base, leaving 8 bases not matched to a gene.

CDR3 region: CASSRRSFLTGELFF. CDR3 sequence (DNA): TGTGCCAGCAGCAGGAGGTCATTCCTCACCGGGGAGCTGTTTTTT. V is TRBV5-6 and J is TRBJ2-2, with D tentatively TRBD2 (5 bases). V lost 4 bases, J lost 4 bases, and 14 bases lay in between. Germline CDR1 SGHDT, CDR2 YYEEEE. This CDR3 has 15 residues.

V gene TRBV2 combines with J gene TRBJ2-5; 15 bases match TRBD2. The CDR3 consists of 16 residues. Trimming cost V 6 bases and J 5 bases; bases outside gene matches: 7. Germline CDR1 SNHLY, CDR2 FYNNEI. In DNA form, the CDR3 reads TGTGCCAGCAGCTATGGACTAGCGGGGGGGCTGGAGACCCAGTACTTC. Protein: CASSYGLAGGLETQYF.

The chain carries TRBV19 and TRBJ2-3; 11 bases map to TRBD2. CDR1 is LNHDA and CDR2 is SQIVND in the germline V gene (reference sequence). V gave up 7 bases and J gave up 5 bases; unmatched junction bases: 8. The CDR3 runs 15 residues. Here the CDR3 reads CASTQLAGAGDTQYF. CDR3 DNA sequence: TGTGCCAGTACCCAACTAGCGGGAGCGGGAGATACGCAGTATTTT.

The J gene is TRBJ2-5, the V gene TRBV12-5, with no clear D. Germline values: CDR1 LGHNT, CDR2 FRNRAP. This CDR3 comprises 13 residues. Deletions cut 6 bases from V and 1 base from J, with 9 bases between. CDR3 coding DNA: TGTGCTAGTGGAACAGTTCTCCAAGAGACCCAGTACTTC. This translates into CASGTVLQETQYF.

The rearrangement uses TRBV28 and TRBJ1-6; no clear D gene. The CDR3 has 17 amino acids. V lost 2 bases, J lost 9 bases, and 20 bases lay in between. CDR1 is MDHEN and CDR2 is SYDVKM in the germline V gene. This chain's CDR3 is CASSLKGILRGISPLHF. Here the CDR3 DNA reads TGTGCCAGCAGTTTAAAGGGCATCTTACGGGGAATTTCACCCCTCCACTTT.

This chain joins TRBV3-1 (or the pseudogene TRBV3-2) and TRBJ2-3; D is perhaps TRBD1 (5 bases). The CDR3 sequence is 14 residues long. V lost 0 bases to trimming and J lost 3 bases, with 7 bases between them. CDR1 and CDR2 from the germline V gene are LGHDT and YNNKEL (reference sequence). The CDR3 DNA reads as TGTGCCAGCAGCCAAGATTCAGGGACAGATACGCAGTATTTT. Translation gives CASSQDSGTDTQYF.

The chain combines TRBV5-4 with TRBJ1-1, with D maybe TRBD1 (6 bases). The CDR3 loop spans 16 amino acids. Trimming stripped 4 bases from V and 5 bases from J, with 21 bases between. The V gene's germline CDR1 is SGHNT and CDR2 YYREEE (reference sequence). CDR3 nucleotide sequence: TGTGCCAGCAGCGCCAAAACCAGGGGAGCAGGGACTGAAGCTTTCTTT. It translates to CASSAKTRGAGTEAFF.

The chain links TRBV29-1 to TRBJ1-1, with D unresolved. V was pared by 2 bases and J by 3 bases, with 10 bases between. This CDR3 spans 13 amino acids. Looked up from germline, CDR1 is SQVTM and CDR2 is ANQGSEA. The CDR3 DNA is TGCAGCGTTGAACAGGTGGTGGACACTGAAGCTTTCTTT. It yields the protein CSVEQVVDTEAFF.

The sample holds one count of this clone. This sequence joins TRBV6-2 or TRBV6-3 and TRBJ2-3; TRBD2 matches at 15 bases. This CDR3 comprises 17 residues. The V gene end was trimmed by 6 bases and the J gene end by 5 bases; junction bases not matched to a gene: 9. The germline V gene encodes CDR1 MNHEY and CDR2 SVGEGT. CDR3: CASSRDWGLAGGDTQYF. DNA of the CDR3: TGTGCCAGCAGCCGTGACTGGGGACTAGCGGGGGGAGATACGCAGTATTTT.

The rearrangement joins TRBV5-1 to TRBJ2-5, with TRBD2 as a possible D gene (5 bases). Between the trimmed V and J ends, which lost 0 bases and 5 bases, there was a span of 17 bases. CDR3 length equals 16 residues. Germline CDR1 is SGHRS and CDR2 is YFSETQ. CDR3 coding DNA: TGCGCCAGCAGCTTGGCGCTAGTTGAGGGATTGGAGACCCAGTACTTC. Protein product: CASSLALVEGLETQYF.

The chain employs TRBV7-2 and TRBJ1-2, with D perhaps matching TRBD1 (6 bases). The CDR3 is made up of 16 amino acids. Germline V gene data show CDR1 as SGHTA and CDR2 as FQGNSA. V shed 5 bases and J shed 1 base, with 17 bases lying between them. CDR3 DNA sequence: TGTGCCAGCAGCCGCGCGCCAACAGGGAATAACTATGGCTACACCTTC. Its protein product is CASSRAPTGNNYGYTF.

CDR3 sequence (DNA): TGTGCCTGGAGTGTCACTTCCGGGACAGCTAATAATTCACCCCTCCACTTT. Residues: CAWSVTSGTANNSPLHF. The chain recombines TRBV30 with TRBJ1-6; 7 nucleotides match TRBD1. V was clipped by 0 bases and J by 5 bases; unmatched bases: 10. The germline V gene encodes CDR1 GTSNPN and CDR2 SVGIG (reference sequence). The CDR3 spans 17 residues. Combining the CDR3 with reference TRBV30 and TRBJ1-6 gives the whole variable domain SQTIHQWPATLVQPVGSPLSLECTVEGTSNPNLYWYRQAAGRGLQLLFYSVGIGQISSEVPQNLSASRPQDRQFILSSKKLLLSDSGFYLCAWSVTSGTANNSPLHFGNGTRLTVT.

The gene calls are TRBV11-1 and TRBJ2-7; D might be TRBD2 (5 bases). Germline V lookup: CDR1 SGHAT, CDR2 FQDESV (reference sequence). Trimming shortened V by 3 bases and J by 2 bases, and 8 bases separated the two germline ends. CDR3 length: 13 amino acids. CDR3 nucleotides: TGTGCCAGCAGCTTTTCCGGGACCTACGAGCAGTACTTC. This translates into CASSFSGTYEQYF.

The CDR3 loop reads CASSPWLTSGGADEQYF. The CDR3 coding sequence is TGTGCCAGCAGCCCGTGGCTGACTAGCGGGGGGGCCGACGAGCAGTACTTC. The chain has TRBV7-9 and TRBJ2-7, with 14 nucleotides matching TRBD2. This CDR3 spans 17 amino acids. The V gene end was trimmed by 5 bases and the J gene end by 5 bases; junction bases not matched to a gene: 11. CDR1 and CDR2 from the germline V gene are SEHNR and FQNEAQ (reference sequence).

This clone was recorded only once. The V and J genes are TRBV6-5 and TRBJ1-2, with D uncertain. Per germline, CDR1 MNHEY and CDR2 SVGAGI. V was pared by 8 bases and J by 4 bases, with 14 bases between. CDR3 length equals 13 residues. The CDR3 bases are TGTGCCAGCGGCTCATTCGGGTTCTATGGCTACACCTTC. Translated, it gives CASGSFGFYGYTF.

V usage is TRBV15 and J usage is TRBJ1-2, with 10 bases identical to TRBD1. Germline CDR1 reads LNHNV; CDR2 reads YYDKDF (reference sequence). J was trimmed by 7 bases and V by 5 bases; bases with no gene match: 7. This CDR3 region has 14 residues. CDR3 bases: TGTGCCACCAGCGGATCCGGGACAGGGGTTGGCTACACCTTC. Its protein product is CATSGSGTGVGYTF.

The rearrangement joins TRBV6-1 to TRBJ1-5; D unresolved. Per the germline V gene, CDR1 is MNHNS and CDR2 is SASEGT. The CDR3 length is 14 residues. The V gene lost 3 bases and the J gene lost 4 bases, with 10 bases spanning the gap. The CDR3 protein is CASSDIGRNQPQHF. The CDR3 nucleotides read TGTGCCAGCAGTGATATCGGTCGGAATCAGCCCCAGCATTTT.

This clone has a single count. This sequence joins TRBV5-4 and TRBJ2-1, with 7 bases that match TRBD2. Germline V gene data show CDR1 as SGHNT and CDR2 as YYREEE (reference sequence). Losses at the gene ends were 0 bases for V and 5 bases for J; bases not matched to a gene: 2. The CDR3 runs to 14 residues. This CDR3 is CASSLGGSDNEQFF. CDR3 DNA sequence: TGTGCCAGCAGCTTGGGCGGGAGCGACAATGAGCAGTTCTTC.

CDR3 amino acids: CASSARIGGTEAFF. In nucleotides, the CDR3 is TGCGCCAGCAGCGCTCGTATAGGGGGAACTGAAGCTTTCTTT. The chain employs TRBV4-1 and TRBJ1-1; tentatively, D is TRBD1 (6 bases). The CDR3 consists of 14 residues. Germline V CDR1 and CDR2: MGHRA, YSYEKL. Deletions cut 5 bases from V and 5 bases from J, with 15 bases between.

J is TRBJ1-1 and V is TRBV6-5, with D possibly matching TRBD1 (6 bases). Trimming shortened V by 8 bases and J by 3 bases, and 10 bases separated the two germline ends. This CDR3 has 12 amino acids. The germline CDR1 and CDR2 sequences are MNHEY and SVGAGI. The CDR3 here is CASRTAHTEAFF. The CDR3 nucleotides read TGTGCCAGCCGGACAGCACACACTGAAGCTTTCTTT.

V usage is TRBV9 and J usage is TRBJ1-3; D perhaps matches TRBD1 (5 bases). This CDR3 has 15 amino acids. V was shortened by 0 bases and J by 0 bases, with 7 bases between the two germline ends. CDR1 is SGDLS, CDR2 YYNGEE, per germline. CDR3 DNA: TGTGCCAGCAGCGTAGAGGGACTCTCTGGAAACACCATATATTTT. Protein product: CASSVEGLSGNTIYF.

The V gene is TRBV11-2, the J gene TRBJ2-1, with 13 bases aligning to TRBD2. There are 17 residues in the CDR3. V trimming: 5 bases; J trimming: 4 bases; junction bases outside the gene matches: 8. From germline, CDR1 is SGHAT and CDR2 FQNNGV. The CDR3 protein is CASSPRTSGSYYNEQFF. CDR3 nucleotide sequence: TGTGCCAGCAGCCCTCGGACTAGCGGGAGTTATTACAATGAGCAGTTCTTC.

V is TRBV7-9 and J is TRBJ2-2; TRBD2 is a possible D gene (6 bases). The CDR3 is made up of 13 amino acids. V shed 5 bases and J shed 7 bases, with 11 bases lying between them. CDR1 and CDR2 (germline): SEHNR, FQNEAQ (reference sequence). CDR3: CASSLLGGGELFF. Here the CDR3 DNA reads TGTGCCAGCAGCCTCCTGGGGGGCGGGGAGCTGTTTTTT.

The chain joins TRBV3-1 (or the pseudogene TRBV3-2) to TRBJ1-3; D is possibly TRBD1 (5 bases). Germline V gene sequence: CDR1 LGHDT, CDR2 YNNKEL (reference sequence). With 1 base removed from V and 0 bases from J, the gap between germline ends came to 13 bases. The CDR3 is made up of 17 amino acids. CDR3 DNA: TGTGCCAGCAGCCAAGGGTCGACTGGGGCCTCTGGAAACACCATATATTTT. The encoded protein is CASSQGSTGASGNTIYF.